This TCR beta chain was documented in a study of blood T cell repertoires in COVID-19. Germline V CDR1 and CDR2: KGHSH, LQKENI. The germline V and J ends were trimmed by 4 bases and 0 bases, with 9 bases remaining between them. The CDR3 runs 15 residues. Profiling relied on immunoSEQ multiplex PCR, and the TCRdb table lists in-frame clones only, not all of them. The sample comprises under 85,000 clones, around 85% of which are singletons, and 16% rests with the top ten. Input material: peripheral blood. The sequence derives from a man between 35 and 55 years old with COVID-19, enrolled during active disease. This sequence joins TRBV18 and TRBJ1-4; D is ambiguous. This CDR3 reads CASSRQEATNEKLFF. CDR3 DNA: TGTGCCAGCTCACGACAAGAAGCAACTAATGAAAAACTGTTTTTT.